This T cell receptor (beta chain) was sequenced in a study of blood T cells in healthy people across ages. Regarding the study as a whole: Any changes in expanded clonotypes were possibly confounded, as donor CMV status remained unknown.

Primers used in a second PCR of about 7 to 12 cycles were a sample-barcoded 5' primer and a J-beta primer mix. TCRdb processed the 5' RACE reads anew with MiXCR; each CDR3 protein has one entry. This table has about 800,000 distinct CDR3 sequences, 25% appearing once. The CDR3 is made up of 15 amino acids. Germline V lookup: CDR1 SGHTA, CDR2 FQGNSA. V lost 5 bases and J lost 2, with 15 bases in between. In regard to this clonotype: Its antigen remains unidentified.

These data were likewise used in another study, on T cells of mothers and their children. From that second work: Each child contributed 2.5 million to 3.5 million TCR beta CDR3 reads, while each mother contributed over 8 million. Researchers report slightly higher, though non-significant, overlap in related mother-child pairs than in unrelated pairs.

Sequencing input: blood. This sequence originates from a boy aged 5-17 years in good health. V and J are TRBV7-2 and TRBJ2-5; D is possibly TRBD2 (6 bases). The CDR3 coding sequence is TGTGCCAGCAGCCGGGAGAGCGGCCATCAAGAGACCCAGTACTTC. Its translation: CASSRESGHQETQYF.